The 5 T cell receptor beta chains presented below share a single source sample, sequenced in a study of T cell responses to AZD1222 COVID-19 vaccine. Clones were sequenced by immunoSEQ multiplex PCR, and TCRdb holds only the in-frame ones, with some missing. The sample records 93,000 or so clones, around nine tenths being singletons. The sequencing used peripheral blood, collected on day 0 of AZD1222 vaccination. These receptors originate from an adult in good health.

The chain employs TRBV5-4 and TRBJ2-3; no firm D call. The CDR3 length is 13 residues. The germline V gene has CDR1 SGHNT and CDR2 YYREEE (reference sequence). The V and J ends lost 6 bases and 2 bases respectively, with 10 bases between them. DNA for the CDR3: TGTGCCAGCAATCGGCAGCACACAGATACGCAGTATTTT. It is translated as CASNRQHTDTQYF.

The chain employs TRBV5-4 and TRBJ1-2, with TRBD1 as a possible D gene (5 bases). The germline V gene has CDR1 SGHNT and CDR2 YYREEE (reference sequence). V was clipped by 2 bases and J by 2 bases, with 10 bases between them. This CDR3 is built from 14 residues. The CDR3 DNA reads TGTGCCAGCAGCTTAGGGACCGAGAACTATGGCTACACCTTC. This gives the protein CASSLGTENYGYTF.

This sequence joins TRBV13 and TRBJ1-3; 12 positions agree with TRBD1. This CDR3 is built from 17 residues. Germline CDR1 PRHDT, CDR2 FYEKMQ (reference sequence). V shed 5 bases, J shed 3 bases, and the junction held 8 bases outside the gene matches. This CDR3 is CASSPTGQGAFGNTIYF. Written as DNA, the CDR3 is TGTGCCAGCAGCCCCACGGGACAGGGGGCCTTTGGAAACACCATATATTTT.

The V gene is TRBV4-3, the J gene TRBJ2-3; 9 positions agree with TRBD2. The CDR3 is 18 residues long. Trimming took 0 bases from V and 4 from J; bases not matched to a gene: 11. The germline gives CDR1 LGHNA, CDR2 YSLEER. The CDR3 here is CASSQDYVAGGQADTQYF. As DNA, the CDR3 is TGCGCCAGCAGCCAAGATTATGTGGCGGGAGGGCAAGCAGATACGCAGTATTTT.

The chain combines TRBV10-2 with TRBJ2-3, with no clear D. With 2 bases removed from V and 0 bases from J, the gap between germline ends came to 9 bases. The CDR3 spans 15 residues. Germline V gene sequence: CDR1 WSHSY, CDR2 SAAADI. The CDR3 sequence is CASSEGRRSTDTQYF. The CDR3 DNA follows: TGCGCCAGCAGTGAGGGGCGACGTAGCACAGATACGCAGTATTTT.